This T cell receptor (beta chain) was found in a study of shared clonotypes between healthy human individuals. Study results and caveats: The diversity represented, both genetic and in exposure history, was limited by few donors. Blood alone was sampled, and tissue repertoires likely differ.

Germline CDR1 MNHNS, CDR2 SASEGT. The CDR3 extends over 13 amino acids. V was shortened by 7 bases and J by 0 bases, with 9 bases between the two germline ends. About this clone: What it binds is not known.

About 30,000 T cell genomes, or 300 ng DNA, went into unsorted PBMC replicate PCRs. Profiled with immunoSEQ multiplex PCR; TCRdb holds only in-frame clones, not every one. The table shows about half a million clones, with approximately 85% occurring only once. The specimen sequenced was PBMCs. This TCR was recovered from a woman aged 40 to 50 in good health. Some clones in this sample may be carry-over from other donors' samples. The chain uses TRBV6-1 and TRBJ1-1; possible D gene TRBD1, 5 bases. CDR3 sequence (DNA): TGTGCCAGCAAAGGGGTTATGAACACTGAAGCTTTCTTT. This gives the protein CASKGVMNTEAFF.